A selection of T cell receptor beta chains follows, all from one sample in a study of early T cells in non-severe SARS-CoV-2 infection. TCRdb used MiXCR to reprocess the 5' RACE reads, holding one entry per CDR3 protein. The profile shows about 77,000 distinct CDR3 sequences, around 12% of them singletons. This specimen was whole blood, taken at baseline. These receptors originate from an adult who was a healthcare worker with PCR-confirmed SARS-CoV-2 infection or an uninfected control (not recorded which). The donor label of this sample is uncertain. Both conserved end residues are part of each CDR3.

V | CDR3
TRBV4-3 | CASSPSGPPADTQYF
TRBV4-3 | CASSQGGFGTDTQYF
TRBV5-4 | CASRSAPGYTGELFF
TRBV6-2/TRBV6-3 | CASSYSGFRVNTEAFF
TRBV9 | CASSVERLAGQETQYF
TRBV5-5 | CASSSGTDRSLAKNIQYF
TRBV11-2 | CASSPTPPQNSPLHF
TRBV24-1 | CATSDGAYNEQFF
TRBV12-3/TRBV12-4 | CASSLYPETQYF
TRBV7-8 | CASSTLAGTNTGELFF
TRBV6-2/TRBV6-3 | CASSPARNQPQHF
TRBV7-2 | CASSSNLDTQYF
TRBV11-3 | CASSQEGTGRNYGYTF
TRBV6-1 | CASSEGLTSGGQDTQYF